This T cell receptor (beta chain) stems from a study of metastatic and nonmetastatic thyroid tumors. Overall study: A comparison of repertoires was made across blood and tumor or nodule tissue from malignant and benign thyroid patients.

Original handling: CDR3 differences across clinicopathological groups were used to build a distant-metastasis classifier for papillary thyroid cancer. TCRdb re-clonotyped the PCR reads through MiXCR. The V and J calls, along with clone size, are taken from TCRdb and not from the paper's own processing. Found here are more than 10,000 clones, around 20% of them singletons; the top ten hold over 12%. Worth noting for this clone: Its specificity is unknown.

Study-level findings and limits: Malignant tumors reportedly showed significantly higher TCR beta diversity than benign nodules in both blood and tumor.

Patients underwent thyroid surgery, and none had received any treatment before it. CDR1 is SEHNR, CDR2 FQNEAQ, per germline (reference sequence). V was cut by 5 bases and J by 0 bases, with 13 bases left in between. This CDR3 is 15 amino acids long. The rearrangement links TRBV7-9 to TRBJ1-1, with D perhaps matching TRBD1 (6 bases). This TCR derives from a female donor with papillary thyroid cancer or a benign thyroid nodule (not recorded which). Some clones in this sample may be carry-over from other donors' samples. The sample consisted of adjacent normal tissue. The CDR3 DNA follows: TGTGCCAGCAGCCATAACAGGGACGTGAACACTGAAGCTTTCTTT. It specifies CASSHNRDVNTEAFF.